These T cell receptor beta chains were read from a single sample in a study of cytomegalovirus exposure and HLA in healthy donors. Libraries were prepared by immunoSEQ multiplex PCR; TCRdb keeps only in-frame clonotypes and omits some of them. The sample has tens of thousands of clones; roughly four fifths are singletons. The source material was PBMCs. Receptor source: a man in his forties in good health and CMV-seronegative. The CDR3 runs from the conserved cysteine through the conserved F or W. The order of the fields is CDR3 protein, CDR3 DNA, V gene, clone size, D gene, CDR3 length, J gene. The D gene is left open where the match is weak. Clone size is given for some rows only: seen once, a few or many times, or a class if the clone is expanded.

CDR3 protein: CASSYSLVGRINEQYF
CDR3 DNA: TGTGCCAGCAGTTACTCATTGGTCGGGAGGATAAACGAGCAGTACTTC
V gene: TRBV6-5
clone size: once
D gene: TRBD2
CDR3 length: 16
J gene: TRBJ2-7

CDR3 protein: CASSPTPRTGGNRGELFF
CDR3 DNA: TGTGCCAGCAGCCCGACTCCGAGGACAGGGGGCAATAGGGGGGAGCTGTTTTTT
V gene: TRBV7-6
clone size: NA
D gene: TRBD1
CDR3 length: 18
J gene: TRBJ2-2

CDR3 protein: CASSRGGETQYF
CDR3 DNA: TGTGCCAGCAGCCGGGGGGGAGAGACCCAGTACTTC
V gene: TRBV7-2
clone size: NA
D gene: TRBD2
CDR3 length: 12
J gene: TRBJ2-5

CDR3 protein: CASSASGRDNTQYF
CDR3 DNA: TGTGCCAGCAGTGCTAGCGGGAGGGATAATACGCAGTATTTT
V gene: TRBV2
clone size: few
D gene: TRBD2
CDR3 length: 14
J gene: TRBJ2-3

CDR3 protein: CASRTRTGLSYEQYF
CDR3 DNA: TGTGCCAGCAGGACCCGGACAGGCCTCTCCTACGAGCAGTACTTC
V gene: TRBV4-2
clone size: NA
D gene: TRBD1
CDR3 length: 15
J gene: TRBJ2-7

CDR3 protein: CASSQDGTGRLLTGANVLTF
CDR3 DNA: TGCGCCAGCAGCCAAGATGGGACAGGGAGACTCTTAACTGGGGCCAACGTCCTGACTTTC
V gene: TRBV4-3
clone size: NA
D gene: TRBD1
CDR3 length: 20
J gene: TRBJ2-6

CDR3 protein: CASVNLGYGYTF
CDR3 DNA: TGTGCCAGCGTAAATCTAGGATATGGCTACACCTTC
V gene: TRBV6-1
clone size: NA
D gene: NA
CDR3 length: 12
J gene: TRBJ1-2

CDR3 protein: CASSPDLYQETQYF
CDR3 DNA: TGTGCCAGCTCACCCGACTTGTACCAAGAGACCCAGTACTTC
V gene: TRBV18
clone size: NA
D gene: NA
CDR3 length: 14
J gene: TRBJ2-5

CDR3 protein: CASTSDRKGDQPQHF
CDR3 DNA: TGTGCCAGTACCTCCGACAGGAAGGGTGATCAGCCCCAGCATTTT
V gene: TRBV19
clone size: NA
D gene: NA
CDR3 length: 15
J gene: TRBJ1-5

CDR3 protein: CASSVDPGVSGNTIYF
CDR3 DNA: TGTGCCAGCAGCGTAGACCCGGGGGTCTCTGGAAACACCATATATTTT
V gene: TRBV9
clone size: NA
D gene: NA
CDR3 length: 16
J gene: TRBJ1-3

CDR3 protein: CASSEGGTSTDTQYF
CDR3 DNA: TGTGCCAGCAGTGAAGGGGGGACTAGCACAGATACGCAGTATTTT
V gene: TRBV6-1
clone size: NA
D gene: NA
CDR3 length: 15
J gene: TRBJ2-3

CDR3 protein: CASSQGPSRDLYNEQFF
CDR3 DNA: TGCGCCAGCAGTCAAGGACCATCGCGGGACCTATACAATGAGCAGTTCTTC
V gene: TRBV4-1
clone size: NA
D gene: NA
CDR3 length: 17
J gene: TRBJ2-1

CDR3 protein: CASSRGGDSNQPQHF
CDR3 DNA: TGTGCCAGCAGCCGAGGAGGGGATAGCAATCAGCCCCAGCATTTT
V gene: TRBV7-2
clone size: once
D gene: NA
CDR3 length: 15
J gene: TRBJ1-5

CDR3 protein: CASSTTGAQETQYF
CDR3 DNA: TGTGCCAGTAGTACTACAGGGGCGCAAGAGACCCAGTACTTC
V gene: TRBV19
clone size: once
D gene: TRBD1
CDR3 length: 14
J gene: TRBJ2-5

CDR3 protein: CATADSYNEQFF
CDR3 DNA: TGTGCCACCGCGGACAGCTACAATGAGCAGTTCTTC
V gene: TRBV7-9
clone size: NA
D gene: NA
CDR3 length: 12
J gene: TRBJ2-1

CDR3 protein: CAIRTSGTYEQYF
CDR3 DNA: TGTGCCATCAGGACTAGCGGGACATACGAGCAGTACTTC
V gene: TRBV6-6
clone size: NA
D gene: TRBD2
CDR3 length: 13
J gene: TRBJ2-7

CDR3 protein: CASSSRMSGYEQYF
CDR3 DNA: TGTGCCAGCAGCTCTCGTATGAGTGGCTACGAGCAGTACTTC
V gene: TRBV13
clone size: NA
D gene: NA
CDR3 length: 14
J gene: TRBJ2-7

CDR3 protein: CASSQEAGVGQETQYF
CDR3 DNA: TGTGCCAGCAGCCAGGAAGCGGGAGTGGGGCAAGAGACCCAGTACTTC
V gene: TRBV4-2
clone size: NA
D gene: TRBD2
CDR3 length: 16
J gene: TRBJ2-5

CDR3 protein: CSARQNYEQYF
CDR3 DNA: TGCAGTGCTAGACAGAACTACGAGCAGTACTTC
V gene: TRBV20-1
clone size: NA
D gene: NA
CDR3 length: 11
J gene: TRBJ2-7

CDR3 protein: CASRRDRVNTEAFF
CDR3 DNA: TGTGCCAGCAGGCGGGACAGGGTGAACACTGAAGCTTTCTTT
V gene: TRBV28
clone size: NA
D gene: TRBD1
CDR3 length: 14
J gene: TRBJ1-1

CDR3 protein: CASSQEGTSRDEQFF
CDR3 DNA: TGCGCCAGCAGCCAAGAAGGGACTAGCCGGGATGAGCAGTTCTTC
V gene: TRBV4-3
clone size: NA
D gene: TRBD2
CDR3 length: 15
J gene: TRBJ2-1

CDR3 protein: CATSSGPRAVGEQYF
CDR3 DNA: TGTGCCACCAGCAGCGGTCCCAGGGCAGTGGGCGAGCAGTACTTC
V gene: TRBV15
clone size: NA
D gene: NA
CDR3 length: 15
J gene: TRBJ2-7

CDR3 protein: CASSYTGTGETQYF
CDR3 DNA: TGTGCCAGCAGTTACACGGGTACGGGAGAGACCCAGTACTTC
V gene: TRBV28
clone size: once
D gene: NA
CDR3 length: 14
J gene: TRBJ2-5

CDR3 protein: CASSVDRGSEKLFF
CDR3 DNA: TGTGCCAGCAGCGTCGACAGGGGAAGCGAAAAACTGTTTTTT
V gene: TRBV2
clone size: NA
D gene: TRBD1
CDR3 length: 14
J gene: TRBJ1-4

CDR3 protein: CASSPRDRGAPHIQYF
CDR3 DNA: TGTGCCAGTAGTCCCAGGGACAGGGGAGCCCCTCACATTCAGTACTTC
V gene: TRBV19
clone size: NA
D gene: TRBD1
CDR3 length: 16
J gene: TRBJ2-4

CDR3 protein: CASSDGQTGQPQHF
CDR3 DNA: TGTGCCAGCAGCGACGGACAGACGGGTCAGCCCCAGCATTTT
V gene: TRBV5-4
clone size: NA
D gene: NA
CDR3 length: 14
J gene: TRBJ1-5

CDR3 protein: CASSLETSGRPVF
CDR3 DNA: TGCGCCAGCAGCTTGGAAACTAGCGGGAGGCCTGTCTTC
V gene: TRBV5-1
clone size: NA
D gene: TRBD2
CDR3 length: 13
J gene: TRBJ2-1

CDR3 protein: CASSPRLAGDFYNEQFF
CDR3 DNA: TGTGCCAGCAGCCCCCGACTAGCGGGAGATTTCTACAATGAGCAGTTCTTC
V gene: TRBV9
clone size: NA
D gene: TRBD2
CDR3 length: 17
J gene: TRBJ2-1

CDR3 protein: CASSIVQAAPPDTQYF
CDR3 DNA: TGTGCCAGTAGTATAGTTCAAGCGGCCCCCCCAGATACGCAGTATTTT
V gene: TRBV19
clone size: NA
D gene: NA
CDR3 length: 16
J gene: TRBJ2-3

CDR3 protein: CASSIVEGFGEAFF
CDR3 DNA: TGTGCCAGTAGTATAGTTGAGGGATTCGGTGAAGCTTTCTTT
V gene: TRBV19
clone size: once
D gene: NA
CDR3 length: 14
J gene: TRBJ1-1

CDR3 protein: CASSQALPGQGFPNEKLFF
CDR3 DNA: TGTGCCAGCAGCCAAGCGCTTCCGGGACAGGGGTTTCCTAATGAAAAACTGTTTTTT
V gene: TRBV14
clone size: few
D gene: TRBD1
CDR3 length: 19
J gene: TRBJ1-4

CDR3 protein: CASSRPGTTDNEQFF
CDR3 DNA: TGCGCCAGCAGCCGACCCGGGACTACCGACAATGAGCAGTTCTTC
V gene: TRBV5-1
clone size: NA
D gene: TRBD2
CDR3 length: 15
J gene: TRBJ2-1

CDR3 protein: CASSLAGWGYNEQFF
CDR3 DNA: TGTGCCAGCAGCCTAGCGGGATGGGGTTACAATGAGCAGTTCTTC
V gene: TRBV9
clone size: NA
D gene: TRBD2
CDR3 length: 15
J gene: TRBJ2-1

CDR3 protein: CASSRGLAGVYEQYF
CDR3 DNA: TGTGCCAGCAGCCGTGGACTAGCGGGAGTCTACGAGCAGTACTTC
V gene: TRBV5-4
clone size: NA
D gene: TRBD2
CDR3 length: 15
J gene: TRBJ2-7

CDR3 protein: CASSYGVPQGNQPQHF
CDR3 DNA: TGTGCCAGCAGCTATGGGGTGCCACAGGGCAATCAGCCCCAGCATTTT
V gene: TRBV5-5
clone size: NA
D gene: NA
CDR3 length: 16
J gene: TRBJ1-5

CDR3 protein: CASSLTASGGYEQYF
CDR3 DNA: TGTGCCAGCAGTTTAACAGCTAGCGGGGGATACGAGCAGTACTTC
V gene: TRBV27
clone size: NA
D gene: TRBD2
CDR3 length: 15
J gene: TRBJ2-7

CDR3 protein: CASSLARTDYGYTF
CDR3 DNA: TGTGCCAGCAGCTTAGCCCGGACAGATTATGGCTACACCTTC
V gene: TRBV7-9
clone size: NA
D gene: NA
CDR3 length: 14
J gene: TRBJ1-2

CDR3 protein: CASSERGHTDTIYF
CDR3 DNA: TGTGCCAGCAGCGAGAGGGGGCATACGGACACCATATATTTT
V gene: TRBV5-8
clone size: few
D gene: TRBD1
CDR3 length: 14
J gene: TRBJ1-3

CDR3 protein: CASSPLTGGAINEQFF
CDR3 DNA: TGTGCCAGCAGCCCCCTCACAGGGGGCGCGATCAATGAGCAGTTCTTC
V gene: TRBV14
clone size: NA
D gene: TRBD1
CDR3 length: 16
J gene: TRBJ2-1

CDR3 protein: CASSLDVAGGLDTQYF
CDR3 DNA: TGTGCCAGCAGCTTAGATGTAGCGGGAGGGTTAGATACGCAGTATTTT
V gene: TRBV11-2
clone size: NA
D gene: TRBD2
CDR3 length: 16
J gene: TRBJ2-3

CDR3 protein: CASSIPTHRGLNQPQHF
CDR3 DNA: TGTGCCAGTAGTATCCCCACTCACAGGGGCCTGAATCAGCCCCAGCATTTT
V gene: TRBV19
clone size: NA
D gene: TRBD1
CDR3 length: 17
J gene: TRBJ1-5

CDR3 protein: CASSFPGTGATGELFF
CDR3 DNA: TGTGCCAGCAGCTTTCCCGGGACAGGGGCTACCGGGGAGCTGTTTTTT
V gene: TRBV11-2
clone size: NA
D gene: TRBD1
CDR3 length: 16
J gene: TRBJ2-2

CDR3 protein: CASSPGGAGVREQYF
CDR3 DNA: TGTGCCAGCAGTCCAGGTGGGGCGGGAGTAAGGGAGCAGTACTTC
V gene: TRBV27
clone size: NA
D gene: TRBD2
CDR3 length: 15
J gene: TRBJ2-7

CDR3 protein: CAWNFDSNTGELFF
CDR3 DNA: TGTGCCTGGAACTTTGACAGTAACACCGGGGAGCTGTTTTTT
V gene: TRBV30
clone size: NA
D gene: NA
CDR3 length: 14
J gene: TRBJ2-2

CDR3 protein: CASSQDFSTSGSGSYEQYF
CDR3 DNA: TGTGCCAGCAGCCAAGATTTTTCGACTAGCGGGAGTGGCTCCTACGAGCAGTACTTC
V gene: TRBV14
clone size: NA
D gene: TRBD2
CDR3 length: 19
J gene: TRBJ2-7

CDR3 protein: CASSRRTSGRVYEQYF
CDR3 DNA: TGTGCCAGCAGTCGACGGACTAGCGGGAGGGTGTACGAGCAGTACTTC
V gene: TRBV5-6
clone size: NA
D gene: TRBD2
CDR3 length: 16
J gene: TRBJ2-7

CDR3 protein: CASSLGFVRGTAEAFF
CDR3 DNA: TGTGCCAGCAGCTTAGGGTTCGTCAGGGGGACCGCTGAAGCTTTCTTT
V gene: TRBV7-9
clone size: NA
D gene: TRBD1
CDR3 length: 16
J gene: TRBJ1-1

CDR3 protein: CASSPGLGQLYEQYF
CDR3 DNA: TGTGCCAGCAGCCCCGGACTGGGACAGCTCTACGAGCAGTACTTC
V gene: TRBV9
clone size: few
D gene: TRBD1
CDR3 length: 15
J gene: TRBJ2-7